Each of the 7 T cell receptor beta chains below was sequenced from the same sample in a study of Ad26.COV2.S vaccination and SARS-CoV-2 variants (dated by TCRdb to the early 2020s). Library prep was done by the immunoSEQ multiplex PCR assay. The immuneACCESS repertoire file appears here via TCRdb, limited to in-frame rearrangements. These files lack a portion of the clones; in checked studies, under half of the deficit traces to unresolved V genes, and the cause of the others is not known. The sample yields hundreds of thousands of clones; more than 70% were counted once. The top ten constitute approximately 1.5% of the sample. The treatment or condition label, read with the paper, signifies: around 19 received Ad26.COV2.S at low or high dose, single or two shots; five or six received placebo; per-sample allocation not given. For vaccine and placebo recipients, the sequenced repertoires came from samples collected on day 63 after the first injection.

The input for sequencing was peripheral blood, taken in a trial of Ad26.COV2.S vaccine versus placebo. The origin of the receptors is a person aged 18-60 years who received the Ad26.COV2.S COVID-19 vaccine or a placebo.

For the CDR3, the DNA is TGCGCCACCAAGGGCAGGGGAGAGAACACTGAAGCTTTCTTT. This gives the protein CATKGRGENTEAFF. The chain combines TRBV5-1 with TRBJ1-1; tentatively, D is TRBD1 (6 bases). V was pared by 9 bases and J by 1 base, with 16 bases between. This CDR3 has 14 amino acids. Germline CDR1 reads SGHRS; CDR2 reads YFSETQ.

The chain couples TRBV19 to TRBJ2-3, with D perhaps matching TRBD2 (5 bases). Germline CDR1 is LNHDA and CDR2 is SQIVND (reference sequence). This CDR3 is 13 amino acids long. V was trimmed by 7 bases and J by 6 bases, leaving 14 bases between them. The chain's CDR3 is CASTGSRRDTQYF. The DNA for the CDR3 is TGTGCCAGTACGGGCAGCAGGAGGGATACGCAGTATTTT.

The chain combines TRBV6-5 with TRBJ2-1; D is unresolved. Germline CDR1 reads MNHEY; CDR2 reads SVGAGI. V gave up 7 bases and J gave up 4 bases, with 8 bases separating them. The CDR3 has 12 amino acids. CDR3: CASMGLYNEQFF. In DNA, the CDR3 is TGTGCCAGCATGGGCCTTTACAATGAGCAGTTCTTC.

This clone was observed a single time. The chain carries TRBV18 and TRBJ1-1, with no clear D. Trimming shortened V by 4 bases and J by 5 bases, and 17 bases separated the two germline ends. CDR3 length: 15 amino acids. Germline values: CDR1 KGHSH, CDR2 LQKENI. CDR3 DNA sequence: TGTGCCAGCTCACAGGATGGAGGAATTGAGACTGAAGCTTTCTTT. This sequence encodes CASSQDGGIETEAFF.

This clone came up a few times. The chain uses TRBV6-5 and TRBJ2-7, with D possibly being TRBD1 (6 bases). CDR1 and CDR2 from the germline V gene are MNHEY and SVGAGI. This CDR3 region has 13 residues. Trimming removed 5 bases from V and 4 bases from J, with 12 bases in between. CDR3 sequence: CASSRGQLYEQYF. DNA for the CDR3: TGTGCCAGCAGTCGAGGACAGTTATACGAGCAGTACTTC.

The V and J genes are TRBV7-3 and TRBJ2-1, with a tentative D call TRBD1 (6 bases). This CDR3 has 15 amino acids. Trimming pared 5 bases from V and 7 bases from J, leaving 18 bases between. CDR1 SGHTA and CDR2 FQGTGA come from the germline V gene. The CDR3 spells CASSPGTTSGNEQFF. The DNA of the CDR3 is TGTGCCAGCAGCCCTGGGACAACCTCAGGGAATGAGCAGTTCTTC.

The chain carries TRBV27 and TRBJ2-7; TRBD2 matches at 8 bases. The CDR3 covers 17 residues. J was trimmed by 0 bases and V by 6 bases; bases with no gene match: 13. Germline lookup yields CDR1 MNHEY and CDR2 SMNVEV (reference sequence). CDR3 in amino acids: CASRRTTGSGSSYEQYF. As DNA, the CDR3 is TGTGCCAGCAGACGAACCACGGGAAGCGGGAGCTCCTACGAGCAGTACTTC.